This is a list of T cell receptor beta chains from one sample in a study of regulatory T cells in long-lasting Graves disease. Each CDR3 protein is one row after TCRdb ran MiXCR on the multiplex PCR reads. The table has 250,000 or so distinct CDR3 sequences, more than 15% seen once. These data were also reused for a study on T cells in Graves' hyperthyroidism and ophthalmopathy.

The material sequenced was peripheral blood mononuclear cells (PBMCs), taken at new diagnosis, from a patient treated with antithyroid drugs. The receptors were gathered from a woman aged 25 to 39 with Graves disease. Both conserved end residues are part of each CDR3. D genes are given only for firm matches. The listing skips clone size in some rows; elsewhere it reads once, few, many or a size class.

TRBJ2-7,-,15,TRBV2,-,CASTEGGGHHYEQYF,TGTGCCAGCACCGAGGGAGGGGGACACCACTACGAGCAGTACTTC
TRBJ1-5,TRBD1,18,TRBV28,many,CASSSTSWTGGDNQPQHF,TGTGCCAGCAGTTCAACATCATGGACAGGGGGAGACAATCAGCCCCAGCATTTT
TRBJ2-3,TRBD2,14,TRBV12-3/TRBV12-4,-,CASSERGGPDTQYF,TGTGCCAGCAGTGAGCGGGGGGGCCCAGATACGCAGTATTTT
TRBJ1-2,-,15,TRBV7-2,many,CASRYDSGLDYGYTF,TGTGCCAGCAGATACGACAGCGGACTTGACTATGGCTACACCTTC
TRBJ2-7,-,14,TRBV12-3/TRBV12-4,-,CASSFSGSPYEQYF,TGTGCCAGCAGTTTCTCCGGGTCTCCCTACGAGCAGTACTTC
TRBJ2-5,TRBD2,19,TRBV19,-,CASSIDLWTSGGAEETQYF,TGTGCCAGTAGTATAGATCTTTGGACTAGCGGGGGGGCGGAAGAGACCCAGTACTTC
TRBJ1-1,-,13,TRBV2,many,CASSWMANTEAFF,TGTGCCAGCAGTTGGATGGCTAACACTGAAGCTTTCTTT
TRBJ1-6,-,14,TRBV6-9,-,CASSYLARNSPLHF,TGTGCCAGCAGTTACTTGGCAAGGAATTCACCCCTCCACTTT
TRBJ2-1,-,14,TRBV27,-,CTSSPASSYNEQFF,TGTACCAGCAGTCCCGCAAGCTCCTACAATGAGCAGTTCTTC
TRBJ2-1,-,14,TRBV12-3/TRBV12-4,-,CASSLLASYNEQFF,TGTGCCAGCAGTTTACTAGCGTCCTACAATGAGCAGTTCTTC